The TCR beta chain under discussion was sequenced for a study of T-cell reconstitution after alpha-beta-depleted transplantation in children. Construction of the TCRbeta library involved unique molecular identifiers. TCRdb passed the PCR reads through MiXCR, listing each CDR3 protein once. The table lists hundreds of thousands of distinct CDR3 sequences, roughly 18% of them singletons. This CDR3 contains 14 residues. V was trimmed by 3 bases and J by 4 bases, leaving 11 bases between them. CDR1 SGHRS and CDR2 YFSETQ come from the germline V gene. This clonotype was obtained from a human donor who donated a stem cell graft to a child with acute lymphoblastic leukemia. The chain carries TRBV5-1 and TRBJ1-3, with TRBD1 as a possible D gene (5 bases). The sample consisted of PBMCs from the stem cell graft donor, taken from the stem cell graft. The chain's CDR3 is CASSSQGSGNTIYF. For the CDR3, the DNA is TGCGCCAGCAGCTCCCAGGGTTCAGGAAACACCATATATTTT.